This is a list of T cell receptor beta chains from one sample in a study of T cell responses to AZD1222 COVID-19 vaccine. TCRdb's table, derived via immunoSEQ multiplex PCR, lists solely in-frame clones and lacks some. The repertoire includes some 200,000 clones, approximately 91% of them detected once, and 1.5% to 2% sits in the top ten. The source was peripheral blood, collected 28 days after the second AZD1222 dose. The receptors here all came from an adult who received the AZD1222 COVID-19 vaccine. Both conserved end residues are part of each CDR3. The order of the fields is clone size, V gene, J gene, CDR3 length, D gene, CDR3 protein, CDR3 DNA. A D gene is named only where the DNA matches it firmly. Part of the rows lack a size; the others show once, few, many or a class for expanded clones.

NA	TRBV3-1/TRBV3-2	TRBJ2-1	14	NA	CASSQESSYNEQFF	TGTGCCAGCAGCCAAGAAAGCTCCTACAATGAGCAGTTCTTC
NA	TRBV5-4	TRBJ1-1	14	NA	CASSLVGEGTEAFF	TGTGCCAGCAGCTTGGTAGGGGAGGGTACTGAAGCTTTCTTT
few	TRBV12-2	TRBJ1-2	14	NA	CASRFVTPFYGYTF	TGTGCAAGTCGCTTTGTTACTCCTTTCTATGGCTACACCTTC
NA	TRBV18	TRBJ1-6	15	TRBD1	CASSRRQGDNSPLHF	TGTGCCAGCTCACGAAGACAGGGGGATAATTCACCCCTCCACTTT
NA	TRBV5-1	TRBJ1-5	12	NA	CASSFGNQPQHF	TGCGCCAGCAGCTTTGGCAATCAGCCCCAGCATTTT
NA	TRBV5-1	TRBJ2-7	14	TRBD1	CASSLQGQGWEQYF	TGCGCCAGCAGCTTGCAGGGACAGGGATGGGAGCAGTACTTC
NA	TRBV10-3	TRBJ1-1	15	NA	CAISESGGPNTEAFF	TGTGCCATCAGTGAGTCGGGGGGACCGAACACTGAAGCTTTCTTT
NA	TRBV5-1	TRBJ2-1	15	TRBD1	CASSSGQGSYNEQFF	TGCGCCAGCAGCAGCGGACAGGGTTCCTACAATGAGCAGTTCTTC
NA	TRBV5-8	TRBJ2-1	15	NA	CASSLGGFSYNEQFF	TGTGCCAGCAGCTTGGGGGGGTTTTCCTACAATGAGCAGTTCTTC
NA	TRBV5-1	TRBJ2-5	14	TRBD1	CASSPGQAKETQYF	TGCGCCAGCAGCCCGGGACAGGCCAAAGAGACCCAGTACTTC
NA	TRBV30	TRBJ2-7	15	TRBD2	CAWRSDGRGGREQYF	TGTGCCTGGAGGTCAGATGGACGGGGGGGCCGCGAGCAGTACTTC
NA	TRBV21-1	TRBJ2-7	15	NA	CASSLRTTSSYEQYF	TGTGCCAGCAGCCTCCGGACTACGAGCTCCTACGAGCAGTACTTC
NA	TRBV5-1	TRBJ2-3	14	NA	CASSLNPGTDTQYF	TGCGCCAGCAGCTTGAATCCTGGAACAGATACGCAGTATTTT
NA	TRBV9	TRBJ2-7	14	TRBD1	CASSIGQGTYEQYF	TGTGCCAGCAGCATCGGACAGGGGACCTACGAGCAGTACTTC
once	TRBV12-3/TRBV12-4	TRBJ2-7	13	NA	CASSLRGLYEQYF	TGTGCCAGCAGTTTAAGGGGCCTCTACGAGCAGTACTTC
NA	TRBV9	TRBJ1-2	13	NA	CASSVDWQSGYTF	TGTGCCAGCAGCGTAGATTGGCAGTCTGGCTACACCTTC
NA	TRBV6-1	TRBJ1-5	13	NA	CASSESFYGAQHF	TGTGCCAGCAGTGAGTCCTTTTATGGAGCCCAGCATTTT
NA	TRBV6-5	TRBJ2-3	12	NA	CASTLEGDTQYF	TGTGCCAGCACCTTGGAGGGCGATACGCAGTATTTT
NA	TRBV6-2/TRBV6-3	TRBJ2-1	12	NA	CASSYRADEQFF	TGTGCCAGCAGTTATCGAGCAGACGAGCAGTTCTTC
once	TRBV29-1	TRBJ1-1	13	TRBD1	CSVDGQGGTEAFF	TGCAGCGTTGACGGCCAGGGGGGGACTGAAGCTTTCTTT
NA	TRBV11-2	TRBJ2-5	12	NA	CASSFGKRSQYF	TGTGCCAGCAGCTTCGGCAAGCGGTCCCAGTACTTC
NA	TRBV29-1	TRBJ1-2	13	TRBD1	CSVTGQGADGYTF	TGCAGCGTTACCGGACAGGGGGCAGATGGCTACACCTTC
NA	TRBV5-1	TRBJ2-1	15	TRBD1	CASSSLQGPYNEQFF	TGCGCCAGCAGCTCTTTACAGGGGCCCTACAATGAGCAGTTCTTC
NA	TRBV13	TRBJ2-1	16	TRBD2	CASSFRGSGGACEQFF	TGTGCCAGCAGCTTCCGTGGGAGCGGGGGGGCCTGTGAGCAGTTCTTC
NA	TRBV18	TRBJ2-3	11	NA	CASSLTDTQYF	TGTGCCAGCTCACTCACAGATACGCAGTATTTT
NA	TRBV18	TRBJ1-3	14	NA	CASSPGRNRNTIYF	TGTGCCAGCTCACCAGGACGGAACCGAAACACCATATATTTT
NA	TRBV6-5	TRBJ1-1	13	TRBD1	CASSKTGSAEAFF	TGTGCCAGCAGTAAGACAGGGTCTGCTGAAGCTTTCTTT
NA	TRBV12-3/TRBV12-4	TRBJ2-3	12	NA	CASRQGSDTQYF	TGTGCCAGCAGGCAGGGGTCAGATACGCAGTATTTT
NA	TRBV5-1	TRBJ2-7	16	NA	CASSLNAGVGSYEQYF	TGCGCCAGCAGCCTCAACGCCGGGGTAGGGTCCTACGAGCAGTACTTC
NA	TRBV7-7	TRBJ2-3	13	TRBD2	CASSSSGADTQYF	TGTGCTAGCAGCTCGAGCGGGGCAGATACGCAGTATTTT
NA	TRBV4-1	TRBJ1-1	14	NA	CASRLEPPNTEAFF	TGCGCCAGCAGGCTGGAACCGCCGAACACTGAAGCTTTCTTT
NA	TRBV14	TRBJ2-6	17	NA	CASSSRGGGSGANVLTF	TGTGCCAGCAGCTCGAGGGGAGGGGGCTCTGGGGCCAACGTCCTGACTTTC
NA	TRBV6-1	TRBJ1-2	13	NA	CASSERRNYGYTF	TGTGCCAGCAGTGAAAGGAGAAACTATGGCTACACCTTC
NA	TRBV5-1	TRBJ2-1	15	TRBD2	CASSLAVAGGNEQFF	TGCGCCAGCAGCTTGGCGGTAGCGGGGGGGAATGAGCAGTTCTTC
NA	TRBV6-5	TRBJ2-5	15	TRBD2	CASRKTSGIQETQYF	TGTGCCAGCAGGAAGACTAGCGGGATTCAAGAGACCCAGTACTTC
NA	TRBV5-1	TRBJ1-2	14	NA	CASSLEAGAYGYTF	TGCGCCAGCAGCTTGGAAGCGGGCGCCTATGGCTACACCTTC
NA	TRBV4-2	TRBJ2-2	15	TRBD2	CASSQVAGGTGELFF	TGTGCCAGCAGCCAAGTAGCGGGAGGCACCGGGGAGCTGTTTTTT
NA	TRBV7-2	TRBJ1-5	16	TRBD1	CASSLRGGDRNQPQHF	TGTGCCAGCAGCTTACGAGGCGGGGACAGAAATCAGCCCCAGCATTTT
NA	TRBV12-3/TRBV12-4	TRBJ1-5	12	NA	CASRRGNQPQHF	TGTGCCAGCAGGAGGGGCAATCAGCCCCAGCATTTT
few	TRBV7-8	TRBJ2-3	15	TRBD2	CASSPGERGTDTQYF	TGTGCCAGCAGCCCAGGAGAGCGGGGGACAGATACGCAGTATTTT
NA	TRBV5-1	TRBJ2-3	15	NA	CASGTDGGSTDTQYF	TGCGCCAGCGGAACGGACGGAGGAAGCACAGATACGCAGTATTTT
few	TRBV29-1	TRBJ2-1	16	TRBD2	CSVRGGTSGRAREQFF	TGCAGCGTCCGGGGGGGGACTAGCGGGAGGGCCAGGGAGCAGTTCTTC
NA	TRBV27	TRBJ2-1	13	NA	CASSWGQTKEQFF	TGTGCCAGCAGTTGGGGGCAGACGAAGGAGCAGTTCTTC
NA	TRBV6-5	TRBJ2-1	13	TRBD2	CASSFLAGFEQFF	TGTGCCAGCAGTTTTCTAGCGGGATTTGAGCAGTTCTTC
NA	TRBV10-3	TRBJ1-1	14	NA	CAISEVYVRAEAFF	TGTGCCATCAGTGAGGTATATGTGCGCGCTGAAGCTTTCTTT
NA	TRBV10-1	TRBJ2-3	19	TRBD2	CASRSLLAGALRGPDTQYF	TGCGCCAGCAGGAGCTTACTAGCGGGAGCTCTCCGTGGGCCGGATACGCAGTATTTT
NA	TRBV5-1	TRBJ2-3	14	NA	CASSPWGLADTQYF	TGCGCCAGCAGCCCCTGGGGGCTGGCAGATACGCAGTATTTT
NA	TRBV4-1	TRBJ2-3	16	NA	CASSQVPGLRSDTQYF	TGCGCCAGCAGCCAAGTGCCAGGATTACGGTCAGATACGCAGTATTTT
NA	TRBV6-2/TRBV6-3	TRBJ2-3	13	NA	CASSYGYTDTQYF	TGTGCCAGCAGTTACGGGTACACAGATACGCAGTATTTT
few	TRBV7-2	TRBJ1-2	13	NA	CATSERPNYGYTF	TGTGCCACCAGCGAGAGACCTAACTATGGCTACACCTTC